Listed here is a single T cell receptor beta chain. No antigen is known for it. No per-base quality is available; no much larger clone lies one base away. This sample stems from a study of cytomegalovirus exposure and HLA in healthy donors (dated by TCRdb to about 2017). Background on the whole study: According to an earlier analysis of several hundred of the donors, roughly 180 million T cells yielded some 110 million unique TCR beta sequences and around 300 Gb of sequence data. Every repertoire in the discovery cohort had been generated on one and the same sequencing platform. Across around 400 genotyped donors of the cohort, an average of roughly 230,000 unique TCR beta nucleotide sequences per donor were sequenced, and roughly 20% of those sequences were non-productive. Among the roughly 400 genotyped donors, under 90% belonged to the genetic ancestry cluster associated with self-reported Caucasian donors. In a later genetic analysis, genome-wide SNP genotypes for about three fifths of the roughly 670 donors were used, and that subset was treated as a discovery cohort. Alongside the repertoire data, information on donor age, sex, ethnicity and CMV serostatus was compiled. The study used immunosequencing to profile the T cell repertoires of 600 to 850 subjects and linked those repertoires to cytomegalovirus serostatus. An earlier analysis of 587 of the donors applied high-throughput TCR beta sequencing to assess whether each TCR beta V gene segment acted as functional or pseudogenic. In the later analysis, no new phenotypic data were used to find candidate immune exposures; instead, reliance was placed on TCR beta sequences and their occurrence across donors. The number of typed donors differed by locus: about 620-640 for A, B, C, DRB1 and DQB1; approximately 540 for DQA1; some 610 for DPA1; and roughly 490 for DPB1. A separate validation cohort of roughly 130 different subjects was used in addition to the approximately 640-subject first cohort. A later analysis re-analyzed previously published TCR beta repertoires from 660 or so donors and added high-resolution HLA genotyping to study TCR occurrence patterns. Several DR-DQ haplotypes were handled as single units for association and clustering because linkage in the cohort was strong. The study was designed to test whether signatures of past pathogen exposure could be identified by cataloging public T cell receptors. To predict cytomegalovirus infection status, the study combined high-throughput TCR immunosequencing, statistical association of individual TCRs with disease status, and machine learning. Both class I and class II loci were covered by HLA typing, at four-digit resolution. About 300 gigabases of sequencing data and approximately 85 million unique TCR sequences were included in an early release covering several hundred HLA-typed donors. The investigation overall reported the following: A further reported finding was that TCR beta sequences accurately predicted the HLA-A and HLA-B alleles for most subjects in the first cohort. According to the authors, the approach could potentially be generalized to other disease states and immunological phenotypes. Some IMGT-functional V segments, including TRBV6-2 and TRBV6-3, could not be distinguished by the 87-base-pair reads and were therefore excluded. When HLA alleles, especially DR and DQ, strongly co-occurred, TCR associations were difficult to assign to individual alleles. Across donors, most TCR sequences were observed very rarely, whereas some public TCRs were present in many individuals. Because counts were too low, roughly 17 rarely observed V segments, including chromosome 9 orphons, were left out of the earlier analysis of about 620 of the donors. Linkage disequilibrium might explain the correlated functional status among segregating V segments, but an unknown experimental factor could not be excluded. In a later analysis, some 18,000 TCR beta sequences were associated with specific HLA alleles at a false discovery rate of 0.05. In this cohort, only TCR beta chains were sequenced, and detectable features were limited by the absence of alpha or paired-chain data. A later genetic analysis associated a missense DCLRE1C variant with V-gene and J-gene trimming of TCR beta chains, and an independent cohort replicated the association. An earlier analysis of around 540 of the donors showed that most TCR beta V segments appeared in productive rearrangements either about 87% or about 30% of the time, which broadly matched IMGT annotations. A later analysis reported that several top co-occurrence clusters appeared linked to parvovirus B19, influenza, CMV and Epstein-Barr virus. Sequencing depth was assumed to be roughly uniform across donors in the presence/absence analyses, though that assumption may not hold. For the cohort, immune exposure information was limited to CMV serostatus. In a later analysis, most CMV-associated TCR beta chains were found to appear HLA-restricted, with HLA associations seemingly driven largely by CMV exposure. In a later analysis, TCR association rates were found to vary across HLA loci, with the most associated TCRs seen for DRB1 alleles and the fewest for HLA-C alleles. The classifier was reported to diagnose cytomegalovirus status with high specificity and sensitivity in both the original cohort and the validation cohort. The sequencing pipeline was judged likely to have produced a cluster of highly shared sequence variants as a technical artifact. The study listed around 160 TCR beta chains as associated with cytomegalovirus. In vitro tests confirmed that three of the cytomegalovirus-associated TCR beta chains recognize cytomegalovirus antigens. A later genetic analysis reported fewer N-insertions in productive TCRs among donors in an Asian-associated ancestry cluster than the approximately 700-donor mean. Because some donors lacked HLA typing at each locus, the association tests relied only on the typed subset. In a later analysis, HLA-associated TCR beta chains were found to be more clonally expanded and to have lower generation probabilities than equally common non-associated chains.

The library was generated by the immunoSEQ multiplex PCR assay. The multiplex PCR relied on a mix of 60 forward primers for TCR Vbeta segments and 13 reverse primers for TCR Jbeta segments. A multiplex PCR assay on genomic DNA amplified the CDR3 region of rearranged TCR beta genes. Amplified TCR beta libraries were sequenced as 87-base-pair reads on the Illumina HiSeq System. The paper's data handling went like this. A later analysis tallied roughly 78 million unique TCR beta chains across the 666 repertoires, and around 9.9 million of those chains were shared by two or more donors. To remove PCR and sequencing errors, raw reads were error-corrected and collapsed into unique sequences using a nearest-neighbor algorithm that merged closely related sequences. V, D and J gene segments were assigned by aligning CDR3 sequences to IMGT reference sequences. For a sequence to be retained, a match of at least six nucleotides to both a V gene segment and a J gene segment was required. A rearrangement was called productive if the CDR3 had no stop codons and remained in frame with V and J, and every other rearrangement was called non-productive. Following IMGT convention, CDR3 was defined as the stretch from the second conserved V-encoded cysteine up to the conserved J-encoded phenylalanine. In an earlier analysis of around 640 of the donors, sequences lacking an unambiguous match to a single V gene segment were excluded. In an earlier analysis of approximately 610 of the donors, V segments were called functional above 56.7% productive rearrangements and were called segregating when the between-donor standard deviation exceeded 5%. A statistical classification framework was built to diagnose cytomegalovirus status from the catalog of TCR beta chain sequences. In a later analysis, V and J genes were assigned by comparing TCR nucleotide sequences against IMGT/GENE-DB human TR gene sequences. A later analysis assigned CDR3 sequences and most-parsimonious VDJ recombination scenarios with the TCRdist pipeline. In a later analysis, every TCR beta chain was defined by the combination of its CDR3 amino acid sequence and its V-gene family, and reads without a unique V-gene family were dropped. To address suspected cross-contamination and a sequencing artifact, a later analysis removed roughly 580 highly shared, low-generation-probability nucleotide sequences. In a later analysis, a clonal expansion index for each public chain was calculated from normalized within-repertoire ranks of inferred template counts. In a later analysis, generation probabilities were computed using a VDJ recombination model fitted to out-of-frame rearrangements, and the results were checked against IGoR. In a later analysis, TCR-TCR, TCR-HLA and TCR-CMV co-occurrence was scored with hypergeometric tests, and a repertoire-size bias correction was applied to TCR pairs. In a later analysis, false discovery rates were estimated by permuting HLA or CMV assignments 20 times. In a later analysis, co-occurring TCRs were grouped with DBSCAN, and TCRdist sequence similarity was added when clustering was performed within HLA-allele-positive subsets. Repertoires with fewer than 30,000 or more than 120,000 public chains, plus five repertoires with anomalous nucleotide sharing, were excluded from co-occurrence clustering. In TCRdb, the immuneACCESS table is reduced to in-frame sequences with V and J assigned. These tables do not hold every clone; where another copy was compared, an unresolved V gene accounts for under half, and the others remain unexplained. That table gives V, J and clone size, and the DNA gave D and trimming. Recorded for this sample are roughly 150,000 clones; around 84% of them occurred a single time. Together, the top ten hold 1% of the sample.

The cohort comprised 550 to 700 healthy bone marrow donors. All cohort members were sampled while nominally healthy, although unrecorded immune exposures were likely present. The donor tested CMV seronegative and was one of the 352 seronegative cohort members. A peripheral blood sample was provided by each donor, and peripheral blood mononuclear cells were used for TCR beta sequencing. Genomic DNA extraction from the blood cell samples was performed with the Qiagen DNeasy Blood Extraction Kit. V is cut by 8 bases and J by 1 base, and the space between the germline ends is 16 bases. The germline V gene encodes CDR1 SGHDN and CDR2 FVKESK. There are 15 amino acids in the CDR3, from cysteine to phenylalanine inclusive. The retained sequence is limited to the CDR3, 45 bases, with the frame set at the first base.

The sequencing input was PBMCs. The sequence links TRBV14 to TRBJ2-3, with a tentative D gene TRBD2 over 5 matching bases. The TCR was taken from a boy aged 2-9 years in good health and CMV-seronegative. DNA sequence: TGTGCCAGCGGACCCAAACTAGGCGGCACAGATACGCAGTATTTT. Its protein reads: CASGPKLGGTDTQYF.